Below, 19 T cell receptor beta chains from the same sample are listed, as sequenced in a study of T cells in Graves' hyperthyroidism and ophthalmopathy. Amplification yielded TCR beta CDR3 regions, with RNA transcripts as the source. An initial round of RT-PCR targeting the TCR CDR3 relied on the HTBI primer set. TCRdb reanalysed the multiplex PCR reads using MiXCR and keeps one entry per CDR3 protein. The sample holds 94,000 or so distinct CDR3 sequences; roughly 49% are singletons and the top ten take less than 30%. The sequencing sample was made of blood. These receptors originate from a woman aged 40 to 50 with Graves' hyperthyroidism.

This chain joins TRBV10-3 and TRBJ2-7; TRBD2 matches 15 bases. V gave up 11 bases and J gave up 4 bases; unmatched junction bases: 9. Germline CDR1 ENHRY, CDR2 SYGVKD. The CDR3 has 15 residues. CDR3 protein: CAVGLAGGPRYEQYF. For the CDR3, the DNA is TGTGCCGTCGGACTAGCGGGAGGGCCCCGGTACGAGCAGTACTTC.

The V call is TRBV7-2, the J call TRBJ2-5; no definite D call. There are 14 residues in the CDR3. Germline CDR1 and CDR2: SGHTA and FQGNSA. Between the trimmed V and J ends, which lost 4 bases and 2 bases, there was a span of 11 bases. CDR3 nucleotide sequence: TGTGCCAGCAGCTCCCCCGACGATCAAGAGACCCAGTACTTC. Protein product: CASSSPDDQETQYF.

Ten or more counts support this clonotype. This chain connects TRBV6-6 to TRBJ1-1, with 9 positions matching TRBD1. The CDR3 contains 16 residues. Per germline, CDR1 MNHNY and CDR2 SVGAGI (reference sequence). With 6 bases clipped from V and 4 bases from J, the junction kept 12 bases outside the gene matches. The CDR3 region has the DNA TGTGCCAGCAGCTCGCACAGGGGGCGGGGGGGCACTGAAGCTTTCTTT. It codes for CASSSHRGRGGTEAFF.

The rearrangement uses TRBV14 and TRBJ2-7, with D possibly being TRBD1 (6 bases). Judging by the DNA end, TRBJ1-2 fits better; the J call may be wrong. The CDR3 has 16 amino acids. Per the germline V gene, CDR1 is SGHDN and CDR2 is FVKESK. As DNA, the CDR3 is TGTGCCAGCAGCCAAATCGGGGCGGGGGCGGGCTATGGCTACACCTTC. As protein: CASSQIGAGAGYGYTF.

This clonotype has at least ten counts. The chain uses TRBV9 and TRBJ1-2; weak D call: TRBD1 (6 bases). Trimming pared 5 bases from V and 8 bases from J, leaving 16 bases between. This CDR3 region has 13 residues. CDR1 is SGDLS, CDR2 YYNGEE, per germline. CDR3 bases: TGTGCCAGCAGAGAGGGACATCGGGGGGGCTACACCTTC. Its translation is CASREGHRGGYTF.

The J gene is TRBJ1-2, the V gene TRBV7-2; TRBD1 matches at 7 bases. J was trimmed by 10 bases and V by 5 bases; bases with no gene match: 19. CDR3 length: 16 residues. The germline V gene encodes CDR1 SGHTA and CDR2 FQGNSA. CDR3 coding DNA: TGTGCCAGCAGCCCCGCGACAGGGATGAGCAACCATGACTACACCTTC. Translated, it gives CASSPATGMSNHDYTF.

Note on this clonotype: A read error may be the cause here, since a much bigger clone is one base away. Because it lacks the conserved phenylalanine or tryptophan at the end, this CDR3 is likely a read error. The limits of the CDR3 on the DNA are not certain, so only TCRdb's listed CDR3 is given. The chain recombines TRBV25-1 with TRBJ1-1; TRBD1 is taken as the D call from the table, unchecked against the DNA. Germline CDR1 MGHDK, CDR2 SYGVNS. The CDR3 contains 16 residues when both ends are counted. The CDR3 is CASSASPGRDNTEASS.

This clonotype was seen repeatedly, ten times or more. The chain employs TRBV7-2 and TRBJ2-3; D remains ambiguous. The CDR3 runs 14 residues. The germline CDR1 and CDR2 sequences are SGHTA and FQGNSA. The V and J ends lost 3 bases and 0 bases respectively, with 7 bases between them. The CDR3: CASSFYHSTDTQYF. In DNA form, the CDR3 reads TGTGCCAGCAGCTTCTACCATAGCACAGATACGCAGTATTTT.

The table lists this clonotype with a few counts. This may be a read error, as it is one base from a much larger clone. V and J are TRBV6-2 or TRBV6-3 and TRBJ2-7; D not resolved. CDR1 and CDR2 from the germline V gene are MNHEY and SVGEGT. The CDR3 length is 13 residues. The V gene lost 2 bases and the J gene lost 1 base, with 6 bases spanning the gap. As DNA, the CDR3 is TGTGCCAGCAGTTACACGATTTCCTACGAGCAGTACTTC. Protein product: CASSYTISYEQYF.

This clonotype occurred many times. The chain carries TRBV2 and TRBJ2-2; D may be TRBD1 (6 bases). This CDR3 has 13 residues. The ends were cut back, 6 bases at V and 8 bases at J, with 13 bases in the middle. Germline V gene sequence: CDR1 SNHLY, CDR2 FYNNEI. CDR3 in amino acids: CASRVQGSGELFF. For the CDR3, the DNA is TGTGCCAGCAGGGTACAGGGATCGGGGGAGCTGTTTTTT.

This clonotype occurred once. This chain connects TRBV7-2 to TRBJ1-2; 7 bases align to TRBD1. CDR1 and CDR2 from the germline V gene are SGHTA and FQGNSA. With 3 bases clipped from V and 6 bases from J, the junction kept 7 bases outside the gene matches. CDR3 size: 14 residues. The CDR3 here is CASSFTGTVDGYTF. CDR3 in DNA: TGTGCCAGCAGCTTCACCGGGACAGTGGATGGCTACACCTTC.

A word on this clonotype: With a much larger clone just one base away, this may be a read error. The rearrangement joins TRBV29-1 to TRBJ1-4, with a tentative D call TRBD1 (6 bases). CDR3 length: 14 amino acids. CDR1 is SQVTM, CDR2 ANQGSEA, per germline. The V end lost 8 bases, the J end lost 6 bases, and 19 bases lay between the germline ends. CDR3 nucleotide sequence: TGCAGCTCCTCCCAGGGGACGGGTGATGAAAAACTGTTTTTT. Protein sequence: CSSSQGTGDEKLFF.

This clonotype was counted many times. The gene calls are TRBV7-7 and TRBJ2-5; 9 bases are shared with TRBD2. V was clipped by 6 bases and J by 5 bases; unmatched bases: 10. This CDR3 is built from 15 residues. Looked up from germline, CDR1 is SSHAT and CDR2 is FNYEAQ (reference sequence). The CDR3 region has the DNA TGTGCCAGCAGTTCCTTAGCGGGAGATAAGGAGACCCAGTACTTC. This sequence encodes CASSSLAGDKETQYF.

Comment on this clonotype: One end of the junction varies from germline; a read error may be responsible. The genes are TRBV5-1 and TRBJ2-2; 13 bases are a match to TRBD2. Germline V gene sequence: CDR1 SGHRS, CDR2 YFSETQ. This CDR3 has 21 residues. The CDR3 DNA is TGCACCAGCAGTATAAAGCTCCCATGGACTAGCGGGAGAGGGATCACCGGGGAGCTGTTTTTT. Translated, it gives CTSSIKLPWTSGRGITGELFF.

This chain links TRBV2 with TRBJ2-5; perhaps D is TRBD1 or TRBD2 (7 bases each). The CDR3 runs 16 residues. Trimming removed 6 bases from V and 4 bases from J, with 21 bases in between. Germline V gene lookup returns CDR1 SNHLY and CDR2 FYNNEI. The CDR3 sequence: CASSPTQGGRGETQYF. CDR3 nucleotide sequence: TGTGCCAGCAGCCCTACCCAGGGGGGGAGGGGAGAGACCCAGTACTTC.

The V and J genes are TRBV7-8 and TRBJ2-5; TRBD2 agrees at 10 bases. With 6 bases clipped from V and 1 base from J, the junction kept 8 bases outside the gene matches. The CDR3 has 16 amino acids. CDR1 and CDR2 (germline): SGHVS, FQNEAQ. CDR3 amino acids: CASRKGTSAFQETQYF. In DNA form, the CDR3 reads TGTGCCAGCAGGAAGGGGACTAGCGCATTCCAAGAGACCCAGTACTTC.

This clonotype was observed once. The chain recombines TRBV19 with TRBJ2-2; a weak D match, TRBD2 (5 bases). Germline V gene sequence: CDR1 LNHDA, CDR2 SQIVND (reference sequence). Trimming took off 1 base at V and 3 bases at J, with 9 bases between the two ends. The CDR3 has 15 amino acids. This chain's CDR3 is CASSIARVHTGELFF. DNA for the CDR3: TGTGCCAGTAGTATAGCGAGGGTCCACACCGGGGAGCTGTTTTTT.

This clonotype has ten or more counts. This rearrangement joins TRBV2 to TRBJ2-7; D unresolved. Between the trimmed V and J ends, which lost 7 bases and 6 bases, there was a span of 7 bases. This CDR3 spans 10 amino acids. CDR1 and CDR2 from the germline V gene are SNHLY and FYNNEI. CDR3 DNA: TGTGCCAGCATTGCAGGCGAGCAGTACTTC. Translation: CASIAGEQYF.

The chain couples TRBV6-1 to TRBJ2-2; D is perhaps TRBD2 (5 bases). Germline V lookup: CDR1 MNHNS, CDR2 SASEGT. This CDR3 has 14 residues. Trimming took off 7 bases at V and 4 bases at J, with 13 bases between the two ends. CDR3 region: CASTIEGSTGELFF. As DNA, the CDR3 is TGTGCCAGCACAATAGAGGGCTCCACCGGGGAGCTGTTTTTT.